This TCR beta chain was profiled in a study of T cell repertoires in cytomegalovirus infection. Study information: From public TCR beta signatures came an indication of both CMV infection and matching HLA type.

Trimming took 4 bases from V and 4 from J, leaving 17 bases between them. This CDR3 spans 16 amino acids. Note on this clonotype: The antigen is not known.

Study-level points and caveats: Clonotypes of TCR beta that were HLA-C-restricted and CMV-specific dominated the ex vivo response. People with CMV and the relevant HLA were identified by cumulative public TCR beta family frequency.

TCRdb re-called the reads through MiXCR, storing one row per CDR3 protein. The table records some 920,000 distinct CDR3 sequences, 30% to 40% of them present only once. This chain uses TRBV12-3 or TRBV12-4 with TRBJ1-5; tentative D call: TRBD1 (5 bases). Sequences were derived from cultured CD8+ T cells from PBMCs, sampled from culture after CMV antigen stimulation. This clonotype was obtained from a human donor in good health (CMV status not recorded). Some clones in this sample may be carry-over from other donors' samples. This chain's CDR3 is CASSSMGQGGNQPQHF. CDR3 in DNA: TGTGCCAGCAGTTCCATGGGCCAGGGAGGTAATCAGCCCCAGCATTTT.